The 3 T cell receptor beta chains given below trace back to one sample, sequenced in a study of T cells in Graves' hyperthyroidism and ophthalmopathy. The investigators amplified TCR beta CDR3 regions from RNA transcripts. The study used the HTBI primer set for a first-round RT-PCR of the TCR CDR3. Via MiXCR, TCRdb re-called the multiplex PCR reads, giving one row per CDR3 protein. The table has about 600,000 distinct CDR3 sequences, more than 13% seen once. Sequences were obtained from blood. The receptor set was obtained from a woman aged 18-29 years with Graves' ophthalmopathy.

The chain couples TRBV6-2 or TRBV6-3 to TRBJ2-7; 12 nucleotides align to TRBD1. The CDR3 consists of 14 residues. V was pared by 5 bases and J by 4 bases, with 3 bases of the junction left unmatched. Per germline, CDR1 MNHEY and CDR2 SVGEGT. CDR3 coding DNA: TGTGCCAGCAGTGGGACAGGGGGCGAATACGAGCAGTACTTC. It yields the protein CASSGTGGEYEQYF.

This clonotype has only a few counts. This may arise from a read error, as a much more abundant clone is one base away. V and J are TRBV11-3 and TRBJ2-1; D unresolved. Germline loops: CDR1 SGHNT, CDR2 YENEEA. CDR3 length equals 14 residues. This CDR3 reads CVSSETGRNNEQFF. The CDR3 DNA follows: TGTGTCAGCAGCGAAACGGGTCGGAACAATGAGCAGTTCTTC.

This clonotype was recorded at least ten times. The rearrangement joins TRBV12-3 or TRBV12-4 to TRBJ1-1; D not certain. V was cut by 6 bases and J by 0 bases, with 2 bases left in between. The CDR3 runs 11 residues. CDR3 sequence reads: CASRLNTEAFF. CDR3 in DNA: TGTGCCAGCAGACTGAACACTGAAGCTTTCTTT.